The next 5 T cell receptor beta chains were all read from a single sample in a study of metastatic and nonmetastatic thyroid tumors. TCRdb re-clonotyped the PCR reads through MiXCR. The data hold about 13,000 clones, with around 25% observed a single time. Every patient was untreated before thyroid surgery. The sample comprised adjacent normal tissue. All receptors come from a female donor with papillary thyroid cancer or a benign thyroid nodule (not recorded which). Some clones in this sample may be carry-over from other donors' samples.

This clone showed up many times. The chain combines TRBV29-1 with TRBJ1-2, with 7 bases fitting TRBD1. V dropped 4 bases and J dropped 8; count of bases not matched to a gene: 7. The germline V gene encodes CDR1 SQVTM and CDR2 ANQGSEA. This CDR3 is 12 amino acids long. This CDR3 reads CSVVWGTAGYTF. The CDR3 coding sequence is TGCAGCGTTGTGTGGGGGACAGCCGGCTACACCTTC.

This clone was observed a handful of times. The rearrangement joins TRBV6-1 to TRBJ1-1; D is perhaps TRBD1 (6 bases). Trimming stripped 7 bases from V and 7 bases from J, with 13 bases between. This CDR3 has 12 amino acids. Germline lookup yields CDR1 MNHNS and CDR2 SASEGT. The CDR3 loop reads CASTTKTGEAFF. The CDR3 nucleotides are TGTGCCAGCACCACTAAGACAGGTGAAGCTTTCTTT.

This clone was detected only a few times. A read error may produce the germline difference seen at one junction end. CDR3 loop: CASSPTNTWELFF. CDR3 sequence (DNA): TGTGCCAGCAGTCCAACTAACACCTGGGAGCTGTTTTTT. The chain links TRBV28 to TRBJ2-2, with D uncertain. Germline V gene data show CDR1 as MDHEN and CDR2 as SYDVKM. This CDR3 has 13 residues. The whole variable domain, filled in from reference TRBV28 and TRBJ2-2, reads DVKVTQSSRYLVKRTGEKVFLECVQDMDHENMFWYRQDPGLGLRLIYFSYDVKMKEKGDIPEGYSVSREKKERFSLILESASTNQTSMYLCASSPTNTWELFFGEGSRLTVL.

This clone is categorized as medium-sized (0.01 to 0.1%). CDR3 loop: CASSIIGGASGYTF. The CDR3 region has the DNA TGTGCCAGTAGTATAATCGGGGGGGCGAGTGGCTACACCTTC. This sequence joins TRBV19 and TRBJ1-2; a possible D gene is TRBD1 (6 bases). This CDR3 has 14 amino acids. Germline assignment: CDR1 LNHDA and CDR2 SQIVND (reference sequence). The V end was cut by 2 bases, the J end by 7 bases, with 14 bases between.

V is TRBV28 and J is TRBJ2-3; 11 bases map to TRBD2. The CDR3 spans 16 residues. V shed 7 bases, J shed 5 bases, and the junction held 11 bases outside the gene matches. The V gene's germline CDR1 is MDHEN and CDR2 SYDVKM. The DNA of the CDR3 is TGTGCCAGCACCGAAATACTAGCGGGAGAGTTAGATACGCAGTATTTT. It codes for CASTEILAGELDTQYF.